The 18 T cell receptor beta chains in this list originate from one sample, sequenced in a study of blood T cell repertoires in COVID-19. Assay used: immunoSEQ multiplex PCR; TCRdb lists only in-frame clones, some missing. Of about 170,000 clones in the sample, more than 70% were seen once. Sequenced sample: peripheral blood. The receptor source for this set is a man aged 50-60 years who had recovered from COVID-19.

The DNA of the CDR3 is TGTGCCAGTACCCCGGCTAGCGGGAGACCCTACGAGCAGTACTTC. Translation gives CASTPASGRPYEQYF. V gene TRBV19 combines with J gene TRBJ2-7; 10 nucleotides align to TRBD2. Germline V CDR1 and CDR2: LNHDA, SQIVND (reference sequence). J gave up 2 bases and V 7 bases, and 8 bases lay outside the gene matches. This CDR3 has 15 amino acids.

The gene calls are TRBV11-2 and TRBJ1-2; 7 bases are a match to TRBD1. After removal of 1 base from V and 4 bases from J, the junction contained 3 bases not matched to a gene. Germline CDR1 SGHAT, CDR2 FQNNGV. The CDR3 length is 14 residues. The CDR3 bases are TGTGCCAGCAGCTTAGTACAGGGGCCCTATGGCTACACCTTC. Translating it yields CASSLVQGPYGYTF.

The rearrangement links TRBV7-2 to TRBJ1-2; 7 bases are shared with TRBD1. V trimming: 2 bases; J trimming: 6 bases; junction bases outside the gene matches: 6. Germline V lookup: CDR1 SGHTA, CDR2 FQGNSA. This CDR3 has 14 residues. CDR3 bases: TGTGCCAGCAGCTTAAAGGGGGCCCTCGATGGCTACACCTTC. Amino acids: CASSLKGALDGYTF. Filled out from reference TRBV7-2 and TRBJ1-2, the complete variable domain reads GAGVSQSPSNKVTEKGKDVELRCDPISGHTALYWYRQSLGQGLEFLIYFQGNSAPDKSGLPSDRFSAERTGGSVSTLTIQRTQQEDSAVYLCASSLKGALDGYTFGSGTRLTVV.

The chain recombines TRBV5-4 with TRBJ1-3; D perhaps matches TRBD1 (5 bases). This CDR3 is 15 amino acids long. From germline, CDR1 is SGHNT and CDR2 YYREEE (reference sequence). Trimming removed 4 bases from V and 4 bases from J, with 15 bases in between. The CDR3 sequence is CASSVTTGSGNTIYF. The CDR3 coding sequence is TGTGCCAGCAGCGTTACAACAGGATCCGGAAACACCATATATTTT.

CDR3 region: CASSRRAGLAGEEQFF. Here the CDR3 DNA reads TGTGCCAGCAGCCGGAGAGCGGGACTAGCGGGGGAGGAGCAGTTCTTC. The chain employs TRBV5-5 and TRBJ2-1; 14 bases are shared with TRBD2. CDR3 size: 16 residues. J gave up 10 bases and V 4 bases, and 10 bases lay outside the gene matches. The germline CDR1 and CDR2 sequences are SGHKS and YYEKEE (reference sequence).

The gene calls are TRBV19 and TRBJ2-3; D might be TRBD1 (5 bases). Looked up from germline, CDR1 is LNHDA and CDR2 is SQIVND (reference sequence). This CDR3 comprises 15 residues. V dropped 3 bases and J dropped 1 base, with 11 bases sitting between them. Here the CDR3 DNA reads TGTGCCAGTAGTATTCGGCAGGGTGGCACAGATACGCAGTATTTT. Amino acid sequence: CASSIRQGGTDTQYF.

This chain connects TRBV7-9 to TRBJ2-1; 13 bases are shared with TRBD2. This CDR3 comprises 15 residues. The ends lost 5 bases at V and 8 bases at J; junction bases unmatched: 6. Germline V gene sequence: CDR1 SEHNR, CDR2 FQNEAQ (reference sequence). The CDR3 is CASSTGTSGTYEQFF. For the CDR3, the DNA is TGTGCCAGCAGCACTGGGACTAGCGGGACCTATGAGCAGTTCTTC.

This clone was seen many times. V is TRBV2 and J is TRBJ2-7; 14 bases match TRBD2. The CDR3 length is 18 residues. The germline V gene encodes CDR1 SNHLY and CDR2 FYNNEI. The junction had 13 bases not matched to a gene; V was cut back by 4 bases and J by 5 bases. CDR3 bases: TGTGCCAGCAGTGCCGTAATCGGGACTAGCGGGAGCCGTCACGAGCAGTACTTC. Translating gives CASSAVIGTSGSRHEQYF.

V gene TRBV2 combines with J gene TRBJ2-3, with TRBD2 identical over 8 bases. The CDR3 totals 16 residues. The J segment lost 2 bases and the V segment lost 6 bases, leaving 10 bases of the junction unmatched. CDR1 and CDR2 from the germline V gene are SNHLY and FYNNEI. The CDR3 reads CASREILAVNTDTQYF. CDR3 nucleotide sequence: TGTGCCAGCAGGGAGATACTAGCGGTCAACACAGATACGCAGTATTTT.

A few counts support this clone. The chain employs TRBV7-2 and TRBJ2-7; the D gene is possibly TRBD2 (6 bases). The CDR3 sequence is 14 residues long. Trimming took 5 bases from V and 3 from J, leaving 14 bases between them. Per the germline V gene, CDR1 is SGHTA and CDR2 is FQGNSA. The CDR3 sequence: CASSPRRGVYEQYF. The CDR3 region has the DNA TGTGCCAGCAGCCCCCGCCGCGGGGTCTACGAGCAGTACTTC.

The gene calls are TRBV18 and TRBJ1-2; D is ambiguous. Germline V gene sequence: CDR1 KGHSH, CDR2 LQKENI. Between the trimmed V and J ends, which lost 3 bases and 6 bases, there was a span of 14 bases. The CDR3 has 14 residues. The CDR3 nucleotides are TGTGCCAGCTCACCCCTTCCCCGCCCGGATGGCTACACCTTC. Its protein is CASSPLPRPDGYTF.

The chain couples TRBV27 to TRBJ1-6, with 9 bases identical to TRBD1. Germline trimming cut 3 bases from V and 9 bases from J; bases unmatched to any gene: 9. Per the germline V gene, CDR1 is MNHEY and CDR2 is SMNVEV (reference sequence). The CDR3 contains 16 residues. CDR3 protein: CASSFRSQGAGSPLHF. In DNA, the CDR3 is TGTGCCAGCAGTTTCAGGTCACAGGGGGCAGGTTCACCCCTCCACTTT.

The CDR3 reads CASSLAVGLSGNTIYF. Written as DNA, the CDR3 is TGTGCCAGCAGCTTAGCGGTGGGCCTCTCTGGAAACACCATATATTTT. The chain uses TRBV11-2 and TRBJ1-3, with unresolved D. Looked up from germline, CDR1 is SGHAT and CDR2 is FQNNGV. Between the trimmed V and J ends, which lost 1 base and 0 bases, there was a span of 10 bases. CDR3 length: 16 amino acids.

This clone has a single count. The CDR3 DNA reads TGTGCCAGCTCATTACGGACAGAGAAAAACATTCAGTACTTC. It encodes CASSLRTEKNIQYF. The chain carries TRBV18 and TRBJ2-4, with D possibly being TRBD1 (6 bases). Germline V gives CDR1 KGHSH, CDR2 LQKENI. V lost 5 bases and J 4 bases, leaving 12 bases between the germline ends. The CDR3 length is 14 residues.

The chain uses TRBV9 and TRBJ2-2; D not resolved. Germline values: CDR1 SGDLS, CDR2 YYNGEE. The V end lost 9 bases, the J end lost 8 bases, and 11 bases lay between the germline ends. The CDR3 sequence is 11 residues long. CDR3 sequence (DNA): TGTGCCACCGCTAGAAGGGGGGAGCTGTTTTTT. Translation gives CATARRGELFF. Using reference TRBV9 and TRBJ2-2 for the parts outside the CDR3, the full variable domain is DSGVTQTPKHLITATGQRVTLRCSPRSGDLSVYWYQQSLDQGLQFLIQYYNGEERAKGNILERFSAQQFPDLHSELNLSSLELGDSALYFCATARRGELFFGEGSRLTVL.

The CDR3 nucleotides read TGTGCCAGCAGTATAGGCGGGGTATTCTCCTACAATGAGCAGTTCTTC. This translates into CASSIGGVFSYNEQFF. This chain uses TRBV2 with TRBJ2-1; D perhaps matches TRBD2 (6 bases). The CDR3 has 16 amino acids. CDR1 is SNHLY and CDR2 is FYNNEI in the germline V gene. Trimming took 5 bases from V and 0 from J, leaving 14 bases between them.

The chain carries TRBV12-5 and TRBJ1-1; unclear D gene. Germline V gene sequence: CDR1 LGHNT, CDR2 FRNRAP. The ends were cut back, 2 bases at V and 1 base at J, with 5 bases in the middle. The CDR3 is 13 amino acids. This CDR3 reads CASGLSGNTEAFF. The DNA for the CDR3 is TGTGCTAGTGGTTTGTCAGGGAACACTGAAGCTTTCTTT.

V gene TRBV6-2 or TRBV6-3 combines with J gene TRBJ1-2; D is unresolved. CDR1 MNHEY and CDR2 SVGEGT come from the germline V gene. The CDR3 extends over 13 amino acids. V gave up 3 bases and J gave up 8 bases, with 13 bases separating them. The DNA of the CDR3 is TGTGCCAGCAGTTATAACCCCAAGCACGGCTACACCTTC. Its translation: CASSYNPKHGYTF.